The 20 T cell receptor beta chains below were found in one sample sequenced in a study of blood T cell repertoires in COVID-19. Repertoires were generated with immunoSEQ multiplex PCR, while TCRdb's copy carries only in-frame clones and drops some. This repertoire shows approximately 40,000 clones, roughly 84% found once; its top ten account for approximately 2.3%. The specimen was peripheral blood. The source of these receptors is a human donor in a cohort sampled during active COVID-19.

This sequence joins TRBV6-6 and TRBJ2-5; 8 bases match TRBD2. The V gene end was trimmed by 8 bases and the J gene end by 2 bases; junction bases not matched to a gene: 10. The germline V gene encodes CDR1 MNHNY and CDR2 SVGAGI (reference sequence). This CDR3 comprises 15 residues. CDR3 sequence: CASQIGGGRQETQYF. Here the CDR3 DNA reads TGTGCCAGCCAAATCGGGGGGGGGCGACAAGAGACCCAGTACTTC.

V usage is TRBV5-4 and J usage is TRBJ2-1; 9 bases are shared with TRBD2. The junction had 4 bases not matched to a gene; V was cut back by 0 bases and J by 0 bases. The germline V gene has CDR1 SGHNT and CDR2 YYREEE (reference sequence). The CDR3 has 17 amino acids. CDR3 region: CASSLGSGGYSYNEQFF. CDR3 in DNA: TGTGCCAGCAGCTTGGGCAGCGGGGGGTACTCCTACAATGAGCAGTTCTTC.

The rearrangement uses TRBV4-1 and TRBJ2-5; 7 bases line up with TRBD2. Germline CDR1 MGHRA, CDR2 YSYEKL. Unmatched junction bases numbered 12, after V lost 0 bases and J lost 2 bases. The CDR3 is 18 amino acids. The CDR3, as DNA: TGCGCCAGCAGCCAAGAGCCCCAAGGGAGCGGGGAACAAGAGACCCAGTACTTC. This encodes CASSQEPQGSGEQETQYF.

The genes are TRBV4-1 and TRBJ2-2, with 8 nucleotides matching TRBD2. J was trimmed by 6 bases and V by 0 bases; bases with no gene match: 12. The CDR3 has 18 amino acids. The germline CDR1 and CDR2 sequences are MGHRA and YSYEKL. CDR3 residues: CASSQDGGVAGRAGELFF. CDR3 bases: TGCGCCAGCAGCCAAGACGGGGGAGTAGCGGGGCGGGCCGGGGAGCTGTTTTTT.

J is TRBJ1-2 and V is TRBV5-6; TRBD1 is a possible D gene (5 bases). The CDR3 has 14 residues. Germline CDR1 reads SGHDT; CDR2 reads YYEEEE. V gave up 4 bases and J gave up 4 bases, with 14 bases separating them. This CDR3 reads CASSPRGGAYGYTF. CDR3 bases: TGTGCCAGCAGCCCTCGGGGAGGGGCCTATGGCTACACCTTC.

The CDR3 DNA reads as TGTGCCAGCAGTAGGGACAGGTCCCAAGAGACCCAGTACTTC. Translation: CASSRDRSQETQYF. V usage is TRBV27 and J usage is TRBJ2-5; 8 bases line up with TRBD1. Germline assignment: CDR1 MNHEY and CDR2 SMNVEV (reference sequence). The CDR3 consists of 14 residues. Trimming took 5 bases from V and 1 from J; bases not matched to a gene: 3.

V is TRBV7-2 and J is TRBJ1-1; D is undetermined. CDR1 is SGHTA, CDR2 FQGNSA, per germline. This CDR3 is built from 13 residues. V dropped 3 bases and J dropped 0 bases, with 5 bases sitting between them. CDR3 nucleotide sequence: TGTGCCAGCAGCTTTTCAGTGAACACTGAAGCTTTCTTT. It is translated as CASSFSVNTEAFF.

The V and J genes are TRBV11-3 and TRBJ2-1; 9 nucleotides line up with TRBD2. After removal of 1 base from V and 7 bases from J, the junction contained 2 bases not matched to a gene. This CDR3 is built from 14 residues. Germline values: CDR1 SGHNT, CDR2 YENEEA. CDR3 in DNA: TGTGCCAGCAGCTTAGGCGGGGGGGGGAATGAGCAGTTCTTC. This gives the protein CASSLGGGGNEQFF. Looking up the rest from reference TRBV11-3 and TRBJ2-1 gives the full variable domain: EAGVVQSPRYKIIEKKQPVAFWCNPISGHNTLYWYLQNLGQGPELLIRYENEEAVDDSQLPKDRFSAERLKGVDSTLKIQPAELGDSAVYLCASSLGGGGNEQFFGPGTRLTVL.

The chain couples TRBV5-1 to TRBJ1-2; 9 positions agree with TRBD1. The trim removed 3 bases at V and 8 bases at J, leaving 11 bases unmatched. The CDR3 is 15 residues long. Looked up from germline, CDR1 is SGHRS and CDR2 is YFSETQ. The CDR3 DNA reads TGCGCCAGCAGCTCGGGCGCGGGACAGGGAGTGGGCTACACCTTC. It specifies CASSSGAGQGVGYTF. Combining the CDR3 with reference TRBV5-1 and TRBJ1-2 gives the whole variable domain KAGVTQTPRYLIKTRGQQVTLSCSPISGHRSVSWYQQTPGQGLQFLFEYFSETQRNKGNFPGRFSGRQFSNSRSEMNVSTLELGDSALYLCASSSGAGQGVGYTFGSGTRLTVV.

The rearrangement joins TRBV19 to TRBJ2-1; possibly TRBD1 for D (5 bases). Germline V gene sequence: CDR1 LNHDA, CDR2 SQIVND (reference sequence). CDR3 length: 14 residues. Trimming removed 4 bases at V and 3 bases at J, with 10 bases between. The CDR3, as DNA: TGTGCCAGTAGTACCCAGGGTTACTACAATGAGCAGTTCTTC. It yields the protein CASSTQGYYNEQFF. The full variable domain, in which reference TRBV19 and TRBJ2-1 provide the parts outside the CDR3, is DGGITQSPKYLFRKEGQNVTLSCEQNLNHDAMYWYRQDPGQGLRLIYYSQIVNDFQKGDIAEGYSVSREKKESFPLTVTSAQKNPTAFYLCASSTQGYYNEQFFGPGTRLTVL.

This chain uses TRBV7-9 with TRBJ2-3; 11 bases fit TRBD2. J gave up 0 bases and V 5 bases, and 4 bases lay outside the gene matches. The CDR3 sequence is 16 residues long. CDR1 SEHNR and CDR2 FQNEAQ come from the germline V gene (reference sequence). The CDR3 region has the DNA TGTGCCAGCAGCCGGACTAGCGGGTTGAGCACAGATACGCAGTATTTT. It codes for CASSRTSGLSTDTQYF.

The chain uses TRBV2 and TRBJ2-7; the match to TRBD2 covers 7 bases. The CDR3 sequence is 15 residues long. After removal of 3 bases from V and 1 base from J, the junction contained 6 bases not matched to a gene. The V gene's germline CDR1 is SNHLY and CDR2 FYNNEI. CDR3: CASSDGGSYSYEQYF. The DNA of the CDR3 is TGTGCCAGCAGTGACGGGGGGTCCTATTCCTACGAGCAGTACTTC.

The CDR3 region has the DNA TGTGCCAGCAGACGTACCGGGACAGCTAACTATGGCTACACCTTC. Protein sequence: CASRRTGTANYGYTF. The chain recombines TRBV6-5 with TRBJ1-2; 7 bases match TRBD1. CDR1 MNHEY and CDR2 SVGAGI come from the germline V gene. The CDR3 sequence is 15 residues long. J was trimmed by 0 bases and V by 6 bases; bases with no gene match: 7.

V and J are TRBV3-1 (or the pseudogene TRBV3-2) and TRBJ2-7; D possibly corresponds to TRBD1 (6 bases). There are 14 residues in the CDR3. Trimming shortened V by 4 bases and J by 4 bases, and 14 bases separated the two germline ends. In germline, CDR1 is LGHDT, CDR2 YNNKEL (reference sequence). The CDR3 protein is CASSPGAGQYEQYF. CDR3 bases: TGTGCCAGCAGCCCAGGAGCCGGACAGTACGAGCAGTACTTC.

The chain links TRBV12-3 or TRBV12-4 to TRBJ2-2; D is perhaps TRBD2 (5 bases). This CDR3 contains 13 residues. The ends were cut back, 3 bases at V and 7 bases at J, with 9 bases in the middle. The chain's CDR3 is CASSFGGSGELFF. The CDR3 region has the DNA TGTGCCAGCAGTTTCGGAGGAAGCGGGGAGCTGTTTTTT.

DNA for the CDR3: TGTGCCAGCAGTCTAGTAAACGGACTCGAGCGCGAAAAACTGTTTTTT. Its translation: CASSLVNGLEREKLFF. The chain has TRBV7-8 and TRBJ1-4; D is undetermined. Between the trimmed V and J ends, which lost 6 bases and 8 bases, there was a span of 22 bases. CDR1 is SGHVS and CDR2 is FQNEAQ in the germline V gene. This CDR3 is built from 16 residues. The full variable domain, in which reference TRBV7-8 and TRBJ1-4 provide the parts outside the CDR3, is GAGVSQSPRYKVAKRGQDVALRCDPISGHVSLFWYQQALGQGPEFLTYFQNEAQLDKSGLPSDRFFAERPEGSVSTLKIQRTQQEDSAVYLCASSLVNGLEREKLFFGSGTQLSVL.

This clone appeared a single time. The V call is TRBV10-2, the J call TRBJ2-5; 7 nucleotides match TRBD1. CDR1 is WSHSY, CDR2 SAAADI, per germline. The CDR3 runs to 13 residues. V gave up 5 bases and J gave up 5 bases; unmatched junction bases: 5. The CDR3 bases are TGCGCCAGCAGTTGGACAGGACGGGAGACCCAGTACTTC. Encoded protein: CASSWTGRETQYF.

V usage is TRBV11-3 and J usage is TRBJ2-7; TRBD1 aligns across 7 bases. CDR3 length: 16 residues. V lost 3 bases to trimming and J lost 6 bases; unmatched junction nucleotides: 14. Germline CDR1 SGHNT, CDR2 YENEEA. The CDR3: CASSFFWDSGPSEQYF. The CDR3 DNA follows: TGTGCCAGCAGCTTTTTTTGGGACAGCGGCCCTTCCGAGCAGTACTTC.

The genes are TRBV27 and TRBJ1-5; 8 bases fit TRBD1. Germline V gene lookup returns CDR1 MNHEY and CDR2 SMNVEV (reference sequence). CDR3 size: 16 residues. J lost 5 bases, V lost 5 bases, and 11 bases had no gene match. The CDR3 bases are TGTGCCAGCAGTCCCACCGACAGGGGAGGGGATCAGCCCCAGCATTTT. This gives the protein CASSPTDRGGDQPQHF.

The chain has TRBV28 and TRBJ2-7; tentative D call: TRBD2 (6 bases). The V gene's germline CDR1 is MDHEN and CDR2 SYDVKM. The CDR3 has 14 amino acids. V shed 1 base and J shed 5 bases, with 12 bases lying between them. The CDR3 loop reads CASSLSGWGDEQYF. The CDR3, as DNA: TGTGCCAGCAGTTTATCAGGGTGGGGGGACGAGCAGTACTTC.